This T cell receptor beta chain was recovered during a study of control samples from healthy donors and cancer patients. This CDR3 is built from 19 residues. V lost 2 bases to trimming and J lost 4 bases; unmatched junction nucleotides: 17. Per the germline V gene, CDR1 is MDHEN and CDR2 is SYDVKM. TCRdb keeps only in-frame clones here, not all; method: immunoSEQ multiplex PCR. The sample includes a few hundred thousand clones, around 90% seen only once; the top ten take around 6.4%. Sequenced: PBMCs. The rearrangement links TRBV28 to TRBJ2-1; 7 nucleotides match TRBD2. The TCR comes from a man in his forties or fifties with head and neck cancer. The CDR3: CASSLPGASGVRPYNEQFF. The CDR3 DNA follows: TGTGCCAGCAGTTTACCGGGTGCGAGCGGGGTTCGGCCGTACAATGAGCAGTTCTTC.